These 10 T cell receptor beta chains came from one sample sequenced in a study of tumor and adjacent non-tumor tissue in lung cancer (dated by TCRdb to the late 2010s). RNA was isolated from bulk unsorted tissue, and RNA quality was assessed with a NanoDrop ND-1000 and an Agilent 2100. The method behind the library was multiplex PCR. The sample was run on an Illumina HiSeq 2500. TCRbeta libraries were built by three rounds of nested PCR using primers (Table S4), following protocols modified from ARM-PCR. TCRdb cleaned the public reads at Q25 with fastp, built clones with MiXCR and kept in-frame beta chains. All rows with the same CDR3 protein become a single entry with the most common DNA and genes. This sample holds 110,000 or so distinct CDR3 sequences; approximately 82% were observed only once. 37% of the sample rests with the top ten. The source material was lung tumor tissue. The receptors were gathered from a woman aged 60-75 years with non-small cell lung cancer.

V is TRBV6-5 and J is TRBJ1-1, with 7 nucleotides matching TRBD1. CDR3 length: 15 residues. CDR1 is MNHEY, CDR2 SVGAGI, per germline. With V trimmed by 2 bases and J by 1 base, 4 bases remained unmatched. The CDR3 DNA reads as TGTGCCAGCAGTTACCGGGACAGAGCGAACACTGAAGCTTTCTTT. The encoded protein is CASSYRDRANTEAFF.

On this clonotype: It may be a read error: a sequence one base away is much more abundant. CDR3 DNA: TGCGAGTCACCCCGGGATTCGAATGAAAAACTGTTTTTT. Translated: CESPRDSNEKLFF. The chain combines TRBV20-1 with TRBJ1-4; D gene unclear. Germline CDR1 reads DFQATT; CDR2 reads SNEGSKA (reference sequence). The CDR3 is 13 residues long.

To note about this clonotype: One junction end disagrees with the germline gene, perhaps due to a read error. J is TRBJ1-6 and V is TRBV6-5; D not certain. Germline loops: CDR1 MNHEY, CDR2 SVGAGI. This CDR3 spans 15 amino acids. The CDR3 loop is CASSQLISQNSPLHF. The CDR3 region has the DNA TGTGCCAGCAGTCAACTAATATCACAAAATTCACCACTCCACTTT.

About this clonotype: One end of the junction varies from germline; a read error may be responsible. The V gene is TRBV4-3, the J gene TRBJ2-1; D unresolved. Germline V CDR1 and CDR2: LGHNA, YSLEER. This CDR3 is 15 amino acids long. The CDR3 nucleotides are TGCACCAGCAGCCCTCGATTGAGCTCCTACAATGAGCAGTTCTTC. It translates to CTSSPRLSSYNEQFF.

For this clonotype: One junction end does not reproduce the germline sequence, and a read error may be involved. V and J are TRBV18 and TRBJ2-5; 7 bases line up with TRBD1. The germline V gene encodes CDR1 KGHSH and CDR2 LQKENI. The CDR3 runs to 13 residues. The CDR3 here is CPSSPGQQETQYF. CDR3 nucleotide sequence: TGTCCCAGCTCACCGGGACAGCAAGAGACCCAGTACTTC. The full variable domain, with the rest looked up from reference TRBV18 and TRBJ2-5, is NAGVMQNPRHLVRRRGQEARLRCSPMKGHSHVYWYRQLPEEGLKFMVYLQKENIIDESGMPKERFSAEFPKEGPSILRIQQVVRGDSAAYFCPSSPGQQETQYFGPGTRLLVL.

There are many counts of this clonotype. The chain couples TRBV20-1 to TRBJ2-7, with 7 bases identical to TRBD2. This CDR3 spans 13 amino acids. Trimming cost V 0 bases and J 6 bases; bases outside gene matches: 5. From germline, CDR1 is DFQATT and CDR2 SNEGSKA (reference sequence). CDR3 residues: CSARDRTGGEQYF. The CDR3 DNA reads as TGCAGTGCTAGAGATAGAACGGGGGGCGAGCAGTACTTC.

Comments on this clonotype: A read error is possible here, since a much larger clone lies one base away. The rearrangement links TRBV4-1 to TRBJ1-4; TRBD1 matches at 8 bases. The CDR3 loop spans 17 amino acids. The J segment lost 5 bases and the V segment lost 0 bases, leaving 8 bases of the junction unmatched. The germline gives CDR1 MGHRA, CDR2 YSYEKL. The CDR3 nucleotides are TGCGCCAGCAGCCAAGAGTGGCAGCGGACAGGGAATGAAAAACTGTTTTTT. Translated, it gives CASSQEWQRTGNEKLFF.

Comments on this clonotype: Its ends do not fully match the called genes, so a read error is possible. The chain employs TRBV11-2 and TRBJ2-7; tentatively, D is TRBD1 (5 bases). Germline assignment: CDR1 SGHAT and CDR2 FQNNGV. The CDR3 spans 14 residues. The CDR3 loop reads CASSPRLQGYEQYF. In DNA, the CDR3 is TGTGCCAGCAGCCCGAGACTTCAGGGCTACGAGCAGTATTTC.

The sample holds one count of this clonotype. At one end the junction does not follow the germline gene, possibly because of a read error. V gene TRBV11-2 combines with J gene TRBJ1-2, with a tentative D call TRBD1 (6 bases). This CDR3 is 15 amino acids long. Germline V gives CDR1 SGHAT, CDR2 FQNNGV. The CDR3 DNA follows: TGTACCAGCAGCGTCAACAGGGCAGCTAACTATGGCTACACCTTC. Translating gives CTSSVNRAANYGYTF.

The sample holds many counts of this clonotype. The chain carries TRBV4-2 and TRBJ2-3, with 7 bases lining up with TRBD1. CDR3 length: 15 residues. Trimming took 3 bases from V and 2 from J; bases not matched to a gene: 5. The germline gives CDR1 LGHNA, CDR2 YNFKEQ. Written as DNA, the CDR3 is TGTGCCAGCAGCCATAACAGGGGCGACACAGATACGCAGTATTTT. Encoded protein: CASSHNRGDTDTQYF.